This T cell receptor beta chain came from a study of metastatic and nonmetastatic thyroid tumors. The overall study: Where malignant and benign thyroid patients were concerned, repertoires were compared across blood and tumor or nodule tissue.

Study results and limitations: Across blood and tumor, TCR beta diversity in malignant thyroid tumors was reportedly significantly higher than in benign nodules.

Germline loops: CDR1 MDHEN, CDR2 SYDVKM. The CDR3 runs 16 residues. V was cut by 4 bases and J by 2 bases, with 15 bases left in between. Original methodology: Construction of a distant-metastasis classifier for papillary thyroid cancer relied on CDR3 differences across clinicopathological groups. TCRdb re-clonotyped the PCR reads via MiXCR. The V and J calls come from TCRdb's annotation, not from the publication. The repertoire holds tens of thousands of clones, with 18% as singletons. Each patient went into thyroid surgery without having received any treatment. This clone was recorded at least ten times. Antigen: not known.

The chain employs TRBV28 and TRBJ2-1; weak D call: TRBD2 (6 bases). The sequenced sample consisted of blood. The sequence was obtained from a male donor with papillary thyroid cancer or a benign thyroid nodule (not recorded which). Some clones in this sample may be carry-over from other donors' samples. The CDR3 region has the DNA TGTGCCAGCAGTTCCCCCGGGACTTCGACCTACAATGAGCAGTTCTTC. As protein: CASSSPGTSTYNEQFF.